This T cell receptor (beta chain) was recorded in a study of CD8 T cells in ankylosing spondylitis. Findings and caveats of the study: Disease-linked clones reportedly concentrated significantly in matched ankylosing spondylitis synovial fluid. In peripheral blood, disease-linked CD8+ clones occurred at relatively low frequencies.

From the 5' RACE reads, TCRdb called clonotypes with MiXCR, one entry per CDR3 protein. This sample carries about 36,000 distinct CDR3 sequences, 6% of them seen once, and the ten largest clones take about 12%. This clonotype was detected many times. Its antigen is not identified. CDR3 size: 15 residues. Looked up from germline, CDR1 is LNHDA and CDR2 is SQIVND (reference sequence). Losses at the gene ends were 4 bases for V and 3 bases for J; bases not matched to a gene: 4. Sequencing was carried out using blood, either unsorted or a sorted T cell fraction (not recorded which). The V gene is TRBV19, the J gene TRBJ2-1; the match to TRBD2 covers 9 bases. The sequence derives from a male donor with ankylosing spondylitis or in good health (not recorded which). CDR3 in amino acids: CASSTGLAVYNEQFF. Written as DNA, the CDR3 is TGTGCCAGTAGTACGGGACTAGCAGTCTACAATGAGCAGTTCTTC.